This T cell receptor (beta chain) was recorded in a study of T cell responses to AZD1222 COVID-19 vaccine. The trim removed 0 bases at V and 4 bases at J, leaving 5 bases unmatched. The length of the CDR3 is 16 residues. Germline CDR1 and CDR2: MGHRA and YSYEKL. TCRdb keeps only in-frame clones here, not all; method: immunoSEQ multiplex PCR. The table has some 150,000 clones, over 80% seen once; the top ten hold less than 3.5%. This clone was detected a few times. The antigen remains undetermined. Study conclusions and caveats: The donor group comprised mostly white British people and more females; the analysis possibly underestimated clonal diversity.

This receptor was taken from an adult in good health. The sequences come from peripheral blood, collected on day 0 of MenACWY control vaccination. The V and J genes are TRBV4-1 and TRBJ1-5, with TRBD1 matching 8 bases. CDR3 nucleotides: TGCGCCAGCAGCCAAGATCCAGGGGGCGAGAATCAGCCCCAGCATTTT. Translated: CASSQDPGGENQPQHF.